This T cell receptor (beta chain) was documented in a study of CD8 T cells in ankylosing spondylitis. Scientists made TCR beta libraries using quantitative 5'-RACE with molecular barcodes. In TCRdb, the 5' RACE reads were re-called with MiXCR into one record per CDR3 protein. The repertoire has approximately 440,000 distinct CDR3 sequences, 17% of them found once; the top ten carry approximately 1%. This clonotype was seen a few times. The antigen is not known. Regarding the study as a whole: Among TCR beta sequences, a motif of under ten highly homologous variants appeared characteristic of ankylosing spondylitis blood. A number of the motif variants had already been described in reactive arthritis synovial fluid and blood. Disease-linked clones reportedly concentrated significantly in matched ankylosing spondylitis synovial fluid.

CDR3 size: 14 residues. The germline V gene encodes CDR1 SEHNR and CDR2 FQNEAQ (reference sequence). Trimming cost V 3 bases and J 3 bases; bases outside gene matches: 5. Specimen: blood, either unsorted or a sorted T cell fraction (not recorded which). The source is a male donor with ankylosing spondylitis. The chain is built from TRBV7-9 and TRBJ2-7, with 7 nucleotides matching TRBD1. The CDR3 DNA reads as TGTGCCAGCAGCTTTGGACAGGCCGACTACGAGCAGTACTTC. This gives the protein CASSFGQADYEQYF.